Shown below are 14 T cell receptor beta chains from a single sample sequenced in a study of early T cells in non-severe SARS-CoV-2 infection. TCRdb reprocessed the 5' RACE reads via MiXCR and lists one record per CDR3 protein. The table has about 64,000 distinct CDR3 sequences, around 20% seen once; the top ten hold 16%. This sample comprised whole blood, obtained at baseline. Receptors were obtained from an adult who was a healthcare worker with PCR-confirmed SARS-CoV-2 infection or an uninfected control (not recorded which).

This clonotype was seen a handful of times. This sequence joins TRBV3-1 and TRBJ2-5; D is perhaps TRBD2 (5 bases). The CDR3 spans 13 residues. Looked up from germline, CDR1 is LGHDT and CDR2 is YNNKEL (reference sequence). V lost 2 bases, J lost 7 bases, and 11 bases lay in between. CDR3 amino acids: CASSQRLMGTQYF. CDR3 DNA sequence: TGTGCCAGCAGCCAAAGACTAATGGGGACCCAGTACTTC.

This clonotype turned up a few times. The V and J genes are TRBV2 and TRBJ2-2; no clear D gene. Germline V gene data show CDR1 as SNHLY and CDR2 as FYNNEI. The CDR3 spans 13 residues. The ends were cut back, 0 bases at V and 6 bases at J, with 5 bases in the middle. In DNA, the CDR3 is TGTGCCAGCAGTGAAGCGTACGCCGGGGAGCTGTTTTTT. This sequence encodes CASSEAYAGELFF.

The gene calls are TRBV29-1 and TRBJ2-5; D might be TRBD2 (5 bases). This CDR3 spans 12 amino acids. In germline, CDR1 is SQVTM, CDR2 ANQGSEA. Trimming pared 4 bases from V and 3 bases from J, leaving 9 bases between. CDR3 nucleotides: TGCAGCGTTGTATCGGGGAAAGAGACCCAGTACTTC. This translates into CSVVSGKETQYF.

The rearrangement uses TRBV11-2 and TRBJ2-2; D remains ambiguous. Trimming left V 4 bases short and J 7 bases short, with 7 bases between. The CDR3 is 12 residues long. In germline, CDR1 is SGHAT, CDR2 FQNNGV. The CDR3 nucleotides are TGTGCCAGCAGCTCCCCTAACGGGGAGCTGTTTTTT. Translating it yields CASSSPNGELFF.

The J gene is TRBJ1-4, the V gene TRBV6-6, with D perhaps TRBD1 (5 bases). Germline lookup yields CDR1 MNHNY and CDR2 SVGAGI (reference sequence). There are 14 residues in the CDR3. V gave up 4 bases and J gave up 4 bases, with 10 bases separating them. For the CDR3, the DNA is TGTGCCAGCAGTTTACGGGGGTTTAATGAAAAACTGTTTTTT. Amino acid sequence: CASSLRGFNEKLFF.

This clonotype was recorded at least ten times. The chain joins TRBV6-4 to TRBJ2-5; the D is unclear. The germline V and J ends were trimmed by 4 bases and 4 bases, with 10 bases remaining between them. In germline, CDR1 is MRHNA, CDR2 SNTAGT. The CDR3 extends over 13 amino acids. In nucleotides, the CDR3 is TGTGCCAGCAGTGTGCAGGACGGAGAGACCCAGTACTTC. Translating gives CASSVQDGETQYF.

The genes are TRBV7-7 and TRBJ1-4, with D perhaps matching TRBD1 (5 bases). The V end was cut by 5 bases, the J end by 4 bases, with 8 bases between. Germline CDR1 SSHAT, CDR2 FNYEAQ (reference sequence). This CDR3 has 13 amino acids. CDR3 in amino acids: CASSRQLNEKLFF. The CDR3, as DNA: TGTGCCAGCAGCAGACAGCTTAATGAAAAACTGTTTTTT.

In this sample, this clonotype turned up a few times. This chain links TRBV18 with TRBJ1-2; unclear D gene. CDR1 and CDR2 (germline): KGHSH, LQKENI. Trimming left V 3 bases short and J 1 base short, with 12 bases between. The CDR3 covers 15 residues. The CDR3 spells CASSPGTPRNYGYTF. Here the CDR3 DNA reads TGTGCCAGCTCACCCGGCACTCCCCGTAACTATGGCTACACCTTC.

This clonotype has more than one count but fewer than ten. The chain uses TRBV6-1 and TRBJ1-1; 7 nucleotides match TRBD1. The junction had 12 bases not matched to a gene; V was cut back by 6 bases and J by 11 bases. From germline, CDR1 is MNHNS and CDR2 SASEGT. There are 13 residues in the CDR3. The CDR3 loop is CASRRDSSGEAFF. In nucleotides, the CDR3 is TGTGCCAGCAGAAGGGACAGTAGTGGAGAGGCTTTCTTT.

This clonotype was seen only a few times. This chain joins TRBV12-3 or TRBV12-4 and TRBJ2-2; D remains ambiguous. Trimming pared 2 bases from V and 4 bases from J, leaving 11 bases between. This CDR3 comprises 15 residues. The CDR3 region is CASSLTESGTGELFF. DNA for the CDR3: TGTGCCAGCAGTTTAACAGAGTCAGGCACCGGGGAGCTGTTTTTT.

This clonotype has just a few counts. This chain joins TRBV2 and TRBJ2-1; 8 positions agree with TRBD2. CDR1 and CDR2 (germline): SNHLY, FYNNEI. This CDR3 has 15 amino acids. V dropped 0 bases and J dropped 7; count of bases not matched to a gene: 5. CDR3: CASSEAGGVMNEQFF. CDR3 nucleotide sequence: TGTGCCAGCAGTGAAGCCGGGGGGGTAATGAATGAGCAGTTCTTC. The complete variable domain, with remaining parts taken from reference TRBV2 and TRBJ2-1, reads EPEVTQTPSHQVTQMGQEVILRCVPISNHLYFYWYRQILGQKVEFLVSFYNNEISEKSEIFDDQFSVERPDGSNFTLKIRSTKLEDSAMYFCASSEAGGVMNEQFFGPGTRLTVL.

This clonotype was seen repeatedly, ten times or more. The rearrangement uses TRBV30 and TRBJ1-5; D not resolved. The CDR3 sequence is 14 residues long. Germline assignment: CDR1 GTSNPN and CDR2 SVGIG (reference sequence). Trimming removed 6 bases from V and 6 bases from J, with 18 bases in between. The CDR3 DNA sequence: TGTGCCTGTTCGACGGGTCCTTGGACTCAGCCCCAGCATTTT. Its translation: CACSTGPWTQPQHF. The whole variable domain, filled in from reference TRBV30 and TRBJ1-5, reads SQTIHQWPATLVQPVGSPLSLECTVEGTSNPNLYWYRQAAGRGLQLLFYSVGIGQISSEVPQNLSASRPQDRQFILSSKKLLLSDSGFYLCACSTGPWTQPQHFGDGTRLSIL.

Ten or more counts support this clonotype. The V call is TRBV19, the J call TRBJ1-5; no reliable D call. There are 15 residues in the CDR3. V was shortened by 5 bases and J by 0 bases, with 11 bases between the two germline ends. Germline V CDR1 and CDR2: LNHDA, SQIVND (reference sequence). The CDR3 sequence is CASSDDSTSNQPQHF. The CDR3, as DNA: TGTGCCAGTAGTGACGACTCGACTAGCAATCAGCCCCAGCATTTT.

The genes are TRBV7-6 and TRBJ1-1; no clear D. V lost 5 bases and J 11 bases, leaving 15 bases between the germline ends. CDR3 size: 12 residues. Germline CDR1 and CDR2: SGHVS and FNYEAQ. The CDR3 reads CASSPEVGSAFF. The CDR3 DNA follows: TGTGCCAGCAGCCCTGAGGTCGGGAGCGCTTTCTTT.